The sequence of this TCR beta chain was determined in a study of post-analysis software for immune sequencing data. Study-level points and caveats: Patients had higher frequencies than controls of about five TRBV segments, including TRBV5-6, TRBV5-1 and TRBV20-1. Multiple sclerosis patients showed significantly lower normalized Chao1 diversity than controls did.

A remark on this clonotype: Its antigen is unknown.

TCR beta libraries were prepared from cDNA with unique molecular identifiers. Input populations of 1 to 10 million T cells gave rise to around 500,000 cDNA molecules. TCRdb re-derived calls from the PCR reads in MiXCR, one entry per CDR3 protein. This table holds hundreds of thousands of distinct CDR3 sequences, roughly 50% found once. Looked up from germline, CDR1 is DFQATT and CDR2 is SNEGSKA (reference sequence). The CDR3 is made up of 15 amino acids. Trimming cost V 5 bases and J 3 bases, with 19 bases left between them. This chain uses TRBV20-1 with TRBJ2-5; D assignment may be TRBD1 or TRBD2 (6 bases each). The TCR sequence derives from a girl aged 5 to 17 with multiple sclerosis. Sample: blood. The CDR3 coding sequence is TGCAGTGCTCCCAAGGGGGGCCCGATGGAAGAGACCCAGTACTTC. It is translated as CSAPKGGPMEETQYF.